Below, 32 T cell receptor beta chains from the same sample are listed, as sequenced in a study of tumour-infiltrating T cells in Burkitt lymphoma. TCRdb's copy holds only in-frame clones and misses some; the assay was immunoSEQ multiplex PCR. The sample contains under 2,000 clones, 17% of which appear only once. Material for sequencing was tumor tissue. The receptor source for this set is a human donor with Burkitt lymphoma.

A few counts support this clone. V is TRBV6-1 and J is TRBJ1-1; the D gene is possibly TRBD1 (5 bases). The germline CDR1 and CDR2 sequences are MNHNS and SASEGT. The CDR3 contains 14 residues. V was trimmed by 6 bases and J by 5 bases, leaving 16 bases between them. This CDR3 is CASRPAGTNTEAFF. Written as DNA, the CDR3 is TGTGCCAGCAGGCCGGCGGGGACTAATACTGAAGCTTTCTTT.

J is TRBJ1-3 and V is TRBV11-2; D not resolved. The CDR3 is made up of 14 amino acids. Germline V gives CDR1 SGHAT, CDR2 FQNNGV. The V end lost 4 bases, the J end lost 0 bases, and 7 bases lay between the germline ends. In nucleotides, the CDR3 is TGTGCCAGCAGCTCAATTAGCTCTGGAAACACCATATATTTT. Translation gives CASSSISSGNTIYF. Complete variable domain (other parts from reference TRBV11-2 and TRBJ1-3): EAGVAQSPRYKIIEKRQSVAFWCNPISGHATLYWYQQILGQGPKLLIQFQNNGVVDDSQLPKDRFSAERLKGVDSTLKIQPAKLEDSAVYLCASSSISSGNTIYFGEGSWLTVV.

This chain joins TRBV30 and TRBJ1-1, with D unresolved. With 3 bases removed from V and 6 bases from J, the gap between germline ends came to 11 bases. The CDR3 extends over 12 amino acids. Germline CDR1 reads GTSNPN; CDR2 reads SVGIG (reference sequence). The DNA of the CDR3 is TGTGCCTGGAGGGGGTTGCCCTCTGAAGCTTTCTTT. Its translation is CAWRGLPSEAFF.

The chain couples TRBV9 to TRBJ1-1; D perhaps matches TRBD1 (5 bases). The CDR3 consists of 13 residues. The germline CDR1 and CDR2 sequences are SGDLS and YYNGEE. V dropped 4 bases and J dropped 3 bases, with 10 bases sitting between them. The CDR3 region is CASSPWDYTEAFF. CDR3 DNA: TGTGCCAGCAGCCCCTGGGACTACACTGAAGCTTTCTTT. Full variable domain (outside the CDR3, taken from reference TRBV9 and TRBJ1-1): DSGVTQTPKHLITATGQRVTLRCSPRSGDLSVYWYQQSLDQGLQFLIQYYNGEERAKGNILERFSAQQFPDLHSELNLSSLELGDSALYFCASSPWDYTEAFFGQGTRLTVV.

This clone showed up just once. V is TRBV7-6 and J is TRBJ2-1, with 14 bases aligning to TRBD2. V gave up 2 bases and J gave up 6 bases; unmatched junction bases: 6. CDR3 size: 17 residues. Germline lookup yields CDR1 SGHVS and CDR2 FNYEAQ. DNA of the CDR3: TGTGCCAGCAGCTTAAGACTAGCGGGAGGGGGCCGCAATGAGCAGTTCTTC. The encoded protein is CASSLRLAGGGRNEQFF.

The J gene is TRBJ2-5, the V gene TRBV5-4; D might be TRBD1 (6 bases). This CDR3 has 13 amino acids. Looked up from germline, CDR1 is SGHNT and CDR2 is YYREEE (reference sequence). Trimming shortened V by 4 bases and J by 3 bases, and 10 bases separated the two germline ends. CDR3 residues: CASSGQGKETQYF. Written as DNA, the CDR3 is TGTGCCAGCAGCGGGCAGGGGAAAGAGACCCAGTACTTC.

This clone was counted only a few times. The chain's CDR3 is CASSQSLGQGDLGYTF. CDR3 nucleotide sequence: TGCGCCAGCAGCCAGTCCCTGGGACAGGGGGATTTGGGCTACACCTTC. This chain uses TRBV4-1 with TRBJ1-2; 11 nucleotides line up with TRBD1. Germline CDR1 MGHRA, CDR2 YSYEKL. The CDR3 runs 16 residues. The junction had 11 bases not matched to a gene; V was cut back by 3 bases and J by 8 bases.

This sequence joins TRBV7-2 and TRBJ1-1; TRBD1 might be the D (5 bases). Trimming pared 2 bases from V and 5 bases from J, leaving 12 bases between. The CDR3 contains 14 residues. Germline V gives CDR1 SGHTA, CDR2 FQGNSA. In DNA form, the CDR3 reads TGTGCCAGCAGCTTAATAGGGGCAGGGACTGAAGCTTTCTTT. It is translated as CASSLIGAGTEAFF.

J is TRBJ2-3 and V is TRBV19, with 8 positions matching TRBD1. V dropped 4 bases and J dropped 5; count of bases not matched to a gene: 5. The CDR3 length is 14 residues. Germline CDR1 and CDR2: LNHDA and SQIVND (reference sequence). The DNA of the CDR3 is TGTGCCAGTAGTAGCGGACAGGGCGGAGATACGCAGTATTTT. Translated: CASSSGQGGDTQYF.

There are a few counts of this clone. This chain links TRBV5-1 with TRBJ2-3; a weak D match, TRBD2 (6 bases). This CDR3 comprises 16 residues. Deletions cut 4 bases from V and 0 bases from J, with 15 bases between. From germline, CDR1 is SGHRS and CDR2 YFSETQ. This chain's CDR3 is CASSQTGLSSTDTQYF. For the CDR3, the DNA is TGCGCCAGCAGCCAAACGGGACTCTCGAGCACAGATACGCAGTATTTT. Based on the CDR3 plus reference TRBV5-1 and TRBJ2-3, the full variable domain is KAGVTQTPRYLIKTRGQQVTLSCSPISGHRSVSWYQQTPGQGLQFLFEYFSETQRNKGNFPGRFSGRQFSNSRSEMNVSTLELGDSALYLCASSQTGLSSTDTQYFGPGTRLTVL.

The rearrangement uses TRBV18 and TRBJ1-4, with D perhaps TRBD1 (6 bases). Germline-derived CDR1 and CDR2 are KGHSH and LQKENI. V was shortened by 6 bases and J by 5 bases, with 13 bases between the two germline ends. The CDR3 is 14 amino acids. CDR3 DNA: TGTGCCAGCTCCTCGAGGGGGTCGAATGAAAAACTGTTTTTT. Its translation: CASSSRGSNEKLFF.

This clone showed up just once. The J gene is TRBJ1-2, the V gene TRBV14, with TRBD1 matching 7 bases. The germline CDR1 and CDR2 sequences are SGHDN and FVKESK. With V trimmed by 3 bases and J by 3 bases, 4 bases remained unmatched. This CDR3 comprises 14 residues. This CDR3 reads CASSHWTGDYGYTF. CDR3 DNA sequence: TGTGCCAGCAGCCACTGGACAGGAGACTATGGCTACACCTTC.

This clone was seen only a few times. The chain couples TRBV19 to TRBJ1-1; a weak D match, TRBD1 (6 bases). Germline-derived CDR1 and CDR2 are LNHDA and SQIVND (reference sequence). V was shortened by 1 base and J by 1 base, with 10 bases between the two germline ends. This CDR3 contains 15 residues. The CDR3, as DNA: TGTGCCAGTAGTATAGCCGCACAGGGGAACACTGAAGCTTTCTTT. The encoded protein is CASSIAAQGNTEAFF. Full variable domain (missing parts from reference TRBV19 and TRBJ1-1): DGGITQSPKYLFRKEGQNVTLSCEQNLNHDAMYWYRQDPGQGLRLIYYSQIVNDFQKGDIAEGYSVSREKKESFPLTVTSAQKNPTAFYLCASSIAAQGNTEAFFGQGTRLTVV.

This clone has only a few counts. The rearrangement joins TRBV27 to TRBJ2-1; D call uncertain. The CDR3 runs to 17 residues. The ends were cut back, 0 bases at V and 0 bases at J, with 12 bases in the middle. Germline V lookup: CDR1 MNHEY, CDR2 SMNVEV (reference sequence). The CDR3 sequence: CASSLSWDFVSYNEQFF. DNA for the CDR3: TGTGCCAGCAGTTTATCGTGGGATTTTGTCTCCTACAATGAGCAGTTCTTC.

This chain uses TRBV7-2 with TRBJ2-3; TRBD2 matches 11 bases. Germline CDR1 reads SGHTA; CDR2 reads FQGNSA. CDR3 length equals 16 residues. Unmatched junction bases numbered 3, after V lost 1 base and J lost 3 bases. Written as DNA, the CDR3 is TGTGCCAGCAGCTTAGGAACTAGCGGGAGAACAGATACGCAGTATTTT. Translation gives CASSLGTSGRTDTQYF.

This clone was found a few times. The chain joins TRBV4-1 to TRBJ1-2; D not certain. From germline, CDR1 is MGHRA and CDR2 YSYEKL. The V end was cut by 4 bases, the J end by 9 bases, with 24 bases between. The CDR3 consists of 16 residues. CDR3 DNA sequence: TGCGCCAGCAGCCGCCAATCTATGGCTAAGGACGCGAGCTACACCTTC. The encoded protein is CASSRQSMAKDASYTF.

V and J are TRBV7-8 and TRBJ1-2; 7 bases map to TRBD1. Germline V gene data show CDR1 as SGHVS and CDR2 as FQNEAQ. V was clipped by 5 bases and J by 4 bases; unmatched bases: 10. The CDR3 has 15 amino acids. Here the CDR3 reads CASSPNRGPSYGYTF. CDR3 sequence (DNA): TGTGCCAGCAGCCCCAACAGGGGCCCATCCTATGGCTACACCTTC.

The sample holds a few counts of this clone. CDR3 sequence: CAWRGRNSGNTIYF. The CDR3 DNA follows: TGTGCCTGGAGGGGACGGAACTCTGGAAACACCATATATTTT. The genes are TRBV30 and TRBJ1-3, with a tentative D call TRBD1 (5 bases). This CDR3 has 14 amino acids. V lost 3 bases and J lost 0, with 9 bases in between. Per germline, CDR1 GTSNPN and CDR2 SVGIG (reference sequence).

The chain is built from TRBV11-1 and TRBJ2-3; the match to TRBD2 covers 11 bases. The V gene end was trimmed by 5 bases and the J gene end by 1 base; junction bases not matched to a gene: 5. CDR1 is SGHAT, CDR2 FQDESV, per germline (reference sequence). The CDR3 consists of 16 residues. CDR3 protein: CASSISGRAGTDTQYF. CDR3 bases: TGTGCCAGCAGCATTAGCGGGAGGGCTGGCACAGATACGCAGTATTTT.

This clone has a handful of counts. J is TRBJ2-6 and V is TRBV6-5, with D perhaps TRBD1 or TRBD2 (6 bases each). Germline CDR1 MNHEY, CDR2 SVGAGI. The length of the CDR3 is 16 residues. The V end was cut by 0 bases, the J end by 1 base, with 7 bases between. CDR3 in DNA: TGTGCCAGCAGTTACTCAGGGGGGTCTGGGGCCAACGTCCTGACTTTC. Amino acids: CASSYSGGSGANVLTF.

This clone was recorded a few times. The rearrangement joins TRBV7-2 to TRBJ1-1, with D uncertain. The CDR3 sequence is 11 residues long. CDR1 and CDR2 from the germline V gene are SGHTA and FQGNSA. Trimming cost V 3 bases and J 5 bases, with 4 bases left between them. As DNA, the CDR3 is TGTGCCAGCAGCTTGAGGACTGAAGCTTTCTTT. This codes for CASSLRTEAFF.

This clone occurred a few times. V and J are TRBV18 and TRBJ2-3; 11 bases agree with TRBD2. Germline assignment: CDR1 KGHSH and CDR2 LQKENI. The J segment lost 2 bases and the V segment lost 6 bases, leaving 4 bases of the junction unmatched. The CDR3 has 15 residues. CDR3 nucleotide sequence: TGTGCCAGCTCTGGGGGACTAGCGGTCACAGATACGCAGTATTTT. Encoded protein: CASSGGLAVTDTQYF.

This clone occurred a few times. The genes are TRBV27 and TRBJ1-2; D is uncertain. The CDR3 spans 14 residues. Germline lookup yields CDR1 MNHEY and CDR2 SMNVEV (reference sequence). Trimming shortened V by 5 bases and J by 4 bases, and 14 bases separated the two germline ends. The CDR3 coding sequence is TGTGCCAGCAGTCAAAAAGCCGGCACCTATGGCTACACCTTC. Encoded protein: CASSQKAGTYGYTF.

V and J are TRBV29-1 and TRBJ2-1, with TRBD2 identical over 7 bases. The J segment lost 6 bases and the V segment lost 5 bases, leaving 10 bases of the junction unmatched. Germline V gives CDR1 SQVTM, CDR2 ANQGSEA. The CDR3 totals 14 residues. The CDR3 DNA reads TGCAGCGTTTTCGGGGGGACTCTCGCCAATGAGCAGTTCTTC. Its translation: CSVFGGTLANEQFF.

This clone has just a few counts. The chain links TRBV30 to TRBJ1-5, with a possible D match to TRBD1 (5 bases). CDR1 is GTSNPN and CDR2 is SVGIG in the germline V gene (reference sequence). The V end was cut by 2 bases, the J end by 0 bases, with 17 bases between. The CDR3 is made up of 17 amino acids. The CDR3 loop reads CAWSKGTGGYSNQPQHF. CDR3 DNA: TGTGCCTGGAGTAAGGGAACAGGTGGCTATAGCAATCAGCCCCAGCATTTT.

The rearrangement joins TRBV21-1 to TRBJ2-5; the D call TRBD2 from the table was never checked on the DNA. TRBV21-1 is deemed a pseudogene. The CDR3 extends over 14 amino acids. The CDR3 nucleotides read TGTGCCAGCACCTTATTAGCGAGCCAAGAGACCCAGTACTTC. Translated: CASTLLASQETQYF.

This clone is hyperexpanded. As DNA, the CDR3 is TGTGCCTGGAGTCTAGTACCGGGCACTGAAGCTTTCTTT. Amino acid sequence: CAWSLVPGTEAFF. The V call is TRBV30, the J call TRBJ1-1; D gene ambiguous. The ends were cut back, 2 bases at V and 4 bases at J, with 11 bases in the middle. Germline V gene lookup returns CDR1 GTSNPN and CDR2 SVGIG (reference sequence). CDR3 length: 13 amino acids.

This clone was seen a few times. One end of the junction is discordant with germline, which a read error may explain. This chain links TRBV4-1 with TRBJ2-7; 7 bases are a match to TRBD1. Per germline, CDR1 MGHRA and CDR2 YSYEKL. The length of the CDR3 is 17 residues. The chain's CDR3 is CASSLGTEFEGPYEQYF. CDR3 nucleotide sequence: TGCGCCAGTAGCCTCGGGACAGAGTTCGAGGGGCCCTACGAGCAGTACTTC.

This rearrangement joins TRBV2 to TRBJ2-7; possible D gene TRBD2, 6 bases. Germline assignment: CDR1 SNHLY and CDR2 FYNNEI. The CDR3 is made up of 12 amino acids. V was clipped by 5 bases and J by 9 bases, with 14 bases between them. The CDR3 coding sequence is TGTGCCAGCAGTCCCACGGGGGATGCGCAGTACTTC. Translated, it gives CASSPTGDAQYF.

This clone was observed a few times. The chain combines TRBV5-1 with TRBJ2-7, with TRBD1 identical over 7 bases. There are 13 residues in the CDR3. In germline, CDR1 is SGHRS, CDR2 YFSETQ. Trimming cost V 5 bases and J 2 bases; bases outside gene matches: 4. The CDR3 loop is CASSYDRAYEQYF. CDR3 nucleotides: TGCGCCAGCAGTTACGACAGGGCCTACGAGCAGTACTTC.

This clone has only a few counts. V is TRBV5-6 and J is TRBJ2-7; possible D gene TRBD1, 6 bases. Trimming stripped 4 bases from V and 6 bases from J, with 11 bases between. The length of the CDR3 is 12 residues. Germline V gene data show CDR1 as SGHDT and CDR2 as YYEEEE. The CDR3 reads CASSTGLREQYF. CDR3 nucleotide sequence: TGTGCCAGCAGCACAGGGTTGCGCGAGCAGTACTTC. The full variable domain, in which reference TRBV5-6 and TRBJ2-7 provide the parts outside the CDR3, is DAGVTQSPTHLIKTRGQQVTLRCSPKSGHDTVSWYQQALGQGPQFIFQYYEEEERQRGNFPDRFSGHQFPNYSSELNVNALLLGDSALYLCASSTGLREQYFGPGTRLTVT.

This clone turned up a few times. The chain is built from TRBV7-3 and TRBJ2-2; D ambiguous. Germline V gene data show CDR1 as SGHTA and CDR2 as FQGTGA. The length of the CDR3 is 13 residues. Trimming removed 3 bases from V and 12 bases from J, with 14 bases in between. The DNA of the CDR3 is TGTGCCAGCAGCTTTCCCCCCCCCGCGAAGCTGTTTTTT. This gives the protein CASSFPPPAKLFF.